This entry features one TCR beta chain sequence. Its target antigen remains unknown. Within one base of it there is no much larger clone, and no base qualities were kept. The CDR3 contains 12 residues, cysteine and phenylalanine counted. The sequence is cut down to CDR3 DNA, 36 bases in frame from base 1. A distance of 6 bases separates the germline ends of V and J, which lose 2 bases and 5 bases respectively. The collaborating institutions used their own protocols to collect whole blood in K2EDTA tubes. For TCRbeta analysis, collaborator samples were shipped as frozen whole blood, as isolated PBMCs, or as DNA extracted from either sample type. This specimen belongs to a study of blood T cell repertoires in COVID-19 (dated by TCRdb to the early 2020s). Regarding the study in general: Samples from collaborators originated in the United States, Italy and Spain and spanned both the acute and convalescent phases of COVID-19. The prospective study material was composed of cDNA or gDNA derived from T cells, B-cell-depleted T cells, or PBMCs. Subjects who had been exposed to COVID-19, were actively infected with it, or had recovered from it provided the deeply sampled blood TCRbeta repertoires that made up the dataset. The repertoires were released in a freely available public database meant as a resource for research on the immune response to SARS-CoV-2. Samples were obtained from the ongoing ImmuneRACE study (first 160 participants) and from 1,200 or so subjects provided by 6 global collaborators. Sample metadata almost always included a de-identified subject ID, COVID-19 status, age in years and sex. Where HLA class I and class II types were available, the types were taken from metadata supplied by the sample provider, not from assay-based typing.

Broader findings and caveats from the paper: The quantity of clinical and demographic metadata differed by source and by participant and was supplied without curation.

The immunoSEQ Assay, a bias-controlled multiplex PCR, was used to amplify TCRbeta CDR3 regions from genomic DNA. Concerning the study's data processing: Within the assay, amplification of reference gene primers was used to estimate how many nucleated cells each sample contained. Sequence reads were collapsed and filtered to measure the absolute abundance of every unique TCRbeta CDR3 rearrangement. Productive Simpson clonality was computed per sample as the square root of Simpson's diversity index over productive rearrangements. The table comes from immuneACCESS by way of TCRdb, which keeps in-frame sequences with V and J called. Part of the clones is missing from these tables; in studies checked, under half for an unresolved V gene and the rest for unknown reasons. The V and J calls and the clone size are those of that table, but D and trimming were determined from the DNA. The sample table holds 150,000 to 200,000 clones, of which roughly 90% were seen once. The ten largest clonotypes hold less than 3% of the sample.

Recombination joined TRBV12-3 or TRBV12-4 with TRBJ1-1; too little of a D gene remains to name it. This sequence originates from a man aged 55 to 70 with acute or convalescent COVID-19. The sample was peripheral blood. Read as DNA, the sequence is TGTGCCAGCAGTTTATACCAGACTGAAGCTTTCTTT. The translation is CASSLYQTEAFF.